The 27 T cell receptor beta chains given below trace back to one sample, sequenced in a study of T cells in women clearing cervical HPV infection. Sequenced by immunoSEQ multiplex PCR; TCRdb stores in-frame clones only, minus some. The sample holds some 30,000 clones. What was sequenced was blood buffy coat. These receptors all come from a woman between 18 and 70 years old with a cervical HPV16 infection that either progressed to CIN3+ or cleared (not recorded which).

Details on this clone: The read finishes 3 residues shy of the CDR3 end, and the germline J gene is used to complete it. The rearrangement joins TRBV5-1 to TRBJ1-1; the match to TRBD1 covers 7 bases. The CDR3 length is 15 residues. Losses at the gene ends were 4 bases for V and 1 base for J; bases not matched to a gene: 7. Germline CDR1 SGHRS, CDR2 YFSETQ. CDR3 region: CASSPRGRGNTEAFF. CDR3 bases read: TGCGCCAGCAGCCCCAGGGGGAGGGGGAACACTGAA.

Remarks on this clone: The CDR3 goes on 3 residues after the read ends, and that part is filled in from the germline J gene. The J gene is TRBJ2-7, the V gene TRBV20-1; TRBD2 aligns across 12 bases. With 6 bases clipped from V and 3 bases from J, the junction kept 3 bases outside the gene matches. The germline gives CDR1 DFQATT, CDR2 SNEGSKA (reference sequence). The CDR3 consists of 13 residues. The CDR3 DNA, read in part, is TGCAGTGCCCCGACTAGCGGGAGCTACGAG. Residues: CSAPTSGSYE. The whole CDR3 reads CSAPTSGSYEQYF.

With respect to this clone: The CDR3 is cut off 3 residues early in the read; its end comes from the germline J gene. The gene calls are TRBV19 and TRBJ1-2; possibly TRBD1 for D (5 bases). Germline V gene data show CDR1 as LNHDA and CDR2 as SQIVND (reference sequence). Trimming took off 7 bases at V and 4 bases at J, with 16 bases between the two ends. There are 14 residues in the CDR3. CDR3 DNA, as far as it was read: TGTGCCAGTACTGCAGCACCCAGGGCCTATGGC. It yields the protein CASTAAPRAYG. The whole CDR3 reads CASTAAPRAYGYTF.

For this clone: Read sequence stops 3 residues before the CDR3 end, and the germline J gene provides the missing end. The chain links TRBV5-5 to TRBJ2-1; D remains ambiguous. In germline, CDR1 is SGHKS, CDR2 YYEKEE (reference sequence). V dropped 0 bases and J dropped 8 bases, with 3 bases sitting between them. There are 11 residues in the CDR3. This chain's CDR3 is CASSLEHEQFF. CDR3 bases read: TGTGCCAGCAGCTTGGAGCATGAG.

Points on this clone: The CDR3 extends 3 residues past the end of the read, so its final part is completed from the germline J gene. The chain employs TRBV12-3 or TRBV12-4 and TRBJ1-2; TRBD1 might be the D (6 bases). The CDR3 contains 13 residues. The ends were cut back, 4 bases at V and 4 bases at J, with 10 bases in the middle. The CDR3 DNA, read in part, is TGTGCCAGCAGTTCCAGGGGTGGCTATGGC. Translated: CASSSRGGYG. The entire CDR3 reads CASSSRGGYGYTF.

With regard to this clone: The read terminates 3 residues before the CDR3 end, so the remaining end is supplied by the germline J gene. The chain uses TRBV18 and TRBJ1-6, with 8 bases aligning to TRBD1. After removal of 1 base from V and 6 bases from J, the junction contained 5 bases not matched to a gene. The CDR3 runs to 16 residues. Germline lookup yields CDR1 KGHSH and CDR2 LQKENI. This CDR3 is CASSPLPGQGNSPLHF. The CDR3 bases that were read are TGTGCCAGCTCACCACTCCCCGGACAGGGTAATTCACCC.

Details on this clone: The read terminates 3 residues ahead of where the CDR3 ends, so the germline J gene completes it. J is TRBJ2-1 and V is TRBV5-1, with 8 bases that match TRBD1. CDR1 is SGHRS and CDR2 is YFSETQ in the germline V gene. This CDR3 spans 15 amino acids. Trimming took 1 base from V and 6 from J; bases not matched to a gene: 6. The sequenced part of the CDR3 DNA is TGCGCCAGCAGCTTGTTAGGACAGGGTAGCAATGAG. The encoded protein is CASSLLGQGSNE. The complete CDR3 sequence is CASSLLGQGSNEQFF.

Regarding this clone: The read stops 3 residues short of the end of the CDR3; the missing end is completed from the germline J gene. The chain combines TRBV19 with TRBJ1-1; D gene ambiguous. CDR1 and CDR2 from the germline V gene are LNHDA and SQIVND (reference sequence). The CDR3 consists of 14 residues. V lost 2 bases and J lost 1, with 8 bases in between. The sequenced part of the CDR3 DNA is TGTGCCAGTAGTATATTCGCGGCGAACACTGAA. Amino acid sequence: CASSIFAANTE. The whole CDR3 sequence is CASSIFAANTEAFF.

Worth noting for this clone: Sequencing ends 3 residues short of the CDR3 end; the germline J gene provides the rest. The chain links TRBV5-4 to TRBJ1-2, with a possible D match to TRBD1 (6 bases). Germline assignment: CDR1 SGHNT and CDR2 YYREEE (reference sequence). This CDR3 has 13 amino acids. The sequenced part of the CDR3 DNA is TGTGCCAGCAGACGTGACCAGGGGCAAGGC. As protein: CASRRDQGQG. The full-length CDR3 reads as CASRRDQGQGYTF.

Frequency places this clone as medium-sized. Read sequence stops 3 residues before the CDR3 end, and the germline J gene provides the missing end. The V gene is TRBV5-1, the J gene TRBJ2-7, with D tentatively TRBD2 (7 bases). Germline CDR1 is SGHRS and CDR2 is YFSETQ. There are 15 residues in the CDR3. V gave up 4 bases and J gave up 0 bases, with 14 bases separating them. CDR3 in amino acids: CASSGGGSSSYEQYF. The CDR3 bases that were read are TGCGCCAGCAGCGGGGGGGGCTCCAGCTCCTACGAG. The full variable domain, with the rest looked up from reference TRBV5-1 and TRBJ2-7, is KAGVTQTPRYLIKTRGQQVTLSCSPISGHRSVSWYQQTPGQGLQFLFEYFSETQRNKGNFPGRFSGRQFSNSRSEMNVSTLELGDSALYLCASSGGGSSSYEQYFGPGTRLTVT.

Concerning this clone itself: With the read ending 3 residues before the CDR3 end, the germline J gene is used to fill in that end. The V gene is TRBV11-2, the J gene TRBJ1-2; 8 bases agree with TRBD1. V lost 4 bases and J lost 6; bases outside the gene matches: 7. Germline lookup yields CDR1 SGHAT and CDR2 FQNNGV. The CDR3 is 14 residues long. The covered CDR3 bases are TGTGCCAGCAGCTCCCCCGGACAGGGAGATGGC. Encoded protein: CASSSPGQGDG. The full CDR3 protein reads CASSSPGQGDGYTF.

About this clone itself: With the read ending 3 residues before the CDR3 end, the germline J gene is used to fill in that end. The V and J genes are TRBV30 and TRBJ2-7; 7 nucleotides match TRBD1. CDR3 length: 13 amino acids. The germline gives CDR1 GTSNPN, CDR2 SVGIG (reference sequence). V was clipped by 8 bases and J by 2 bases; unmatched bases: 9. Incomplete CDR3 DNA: TGTGCCCAAACCACAGGGGTCACCTACGAG. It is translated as CAQTTGVTYE. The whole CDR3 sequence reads CAQTTGVTYEQYF. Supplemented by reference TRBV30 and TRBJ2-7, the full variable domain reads SQTIHQWPATLVQPVGSPLSLECTVEGTSNPNLYWYRQAAGRGLQLLFYSVGIGQISSEVPQNLSASRPQDRQFILSSKKLLLSDSGFYLCAQTTGVTYEQYFGPGTRLTVT.

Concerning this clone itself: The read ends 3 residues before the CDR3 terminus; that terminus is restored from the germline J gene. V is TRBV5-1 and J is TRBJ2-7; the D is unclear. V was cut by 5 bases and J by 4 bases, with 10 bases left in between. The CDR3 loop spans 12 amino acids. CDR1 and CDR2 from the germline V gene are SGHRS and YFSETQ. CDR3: CASSPGDYEQYF. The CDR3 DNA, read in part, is TGCGCCAGCAGTCCAGGAGATTACGAG.

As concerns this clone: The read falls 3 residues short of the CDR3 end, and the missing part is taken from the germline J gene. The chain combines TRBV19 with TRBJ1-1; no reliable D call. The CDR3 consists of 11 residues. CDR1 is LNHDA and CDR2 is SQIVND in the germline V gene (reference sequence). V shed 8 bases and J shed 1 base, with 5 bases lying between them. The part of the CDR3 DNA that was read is TGTGCCAGTCAGAGGAACACTGAA. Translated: CASQRNTE. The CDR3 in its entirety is CASQRNTEAFF.

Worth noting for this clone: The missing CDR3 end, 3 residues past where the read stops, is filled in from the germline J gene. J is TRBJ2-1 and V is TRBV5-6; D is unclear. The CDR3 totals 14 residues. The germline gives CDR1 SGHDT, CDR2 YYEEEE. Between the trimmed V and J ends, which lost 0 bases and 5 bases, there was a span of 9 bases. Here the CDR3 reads CASSLGYSDNEQFF. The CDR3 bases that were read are TGTGCCAGCAGCTTGGGTTACAGTGACAATGAG.

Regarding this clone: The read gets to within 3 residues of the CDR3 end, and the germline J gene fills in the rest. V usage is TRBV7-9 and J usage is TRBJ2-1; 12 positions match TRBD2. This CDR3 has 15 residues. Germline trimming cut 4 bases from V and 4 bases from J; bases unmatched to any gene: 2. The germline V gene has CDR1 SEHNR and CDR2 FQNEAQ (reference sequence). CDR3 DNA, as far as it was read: TGTGCCAGCAGCTCCGGACTAGCGGGATACAATGAG. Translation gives CASSSGLAGYNE. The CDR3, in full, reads CASSSGLAGYNEQFF.

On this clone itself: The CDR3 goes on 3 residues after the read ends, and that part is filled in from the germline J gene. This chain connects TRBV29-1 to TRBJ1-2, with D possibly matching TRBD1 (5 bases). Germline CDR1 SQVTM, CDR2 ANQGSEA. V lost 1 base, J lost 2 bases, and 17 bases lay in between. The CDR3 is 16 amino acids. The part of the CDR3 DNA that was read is TGCAGCGTTGAAGGGGGGGTTATGGGGGGGAACTATGGC. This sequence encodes CSVEGGVMGGNYG. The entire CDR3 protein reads CSVEGGVMGGNYGYTF.

The CDR3 DNA, read in part, is TGTGCCAGCAGCATAAATACAGACAATGAG. Protein sequence: CASSINTDNE. The whole CDR3 sequence reads CASSINTDNEQFF. The rearrangement uses TRBV7-3 and TRBJ2-1, with no clear D. The read terminates 3 residues ahead of where the CDR3 ends, so the germline J gene completes it. There are 13 residues in the CDR3. Looked up from germline, CDR1 is SGHTA and CDR2 is FQGTGA. Trimming took 5 bases from V and 5 from J, leaving 10 bases between them.

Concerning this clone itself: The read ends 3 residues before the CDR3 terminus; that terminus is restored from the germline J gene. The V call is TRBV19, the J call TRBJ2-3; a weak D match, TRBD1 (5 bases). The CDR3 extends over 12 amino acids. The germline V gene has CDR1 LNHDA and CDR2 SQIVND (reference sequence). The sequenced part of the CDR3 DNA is TGTGCCAGTAAGGGGAAGGGTAAGCCG. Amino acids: CASKGKGKP. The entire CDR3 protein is CASKGKGKPQYF.

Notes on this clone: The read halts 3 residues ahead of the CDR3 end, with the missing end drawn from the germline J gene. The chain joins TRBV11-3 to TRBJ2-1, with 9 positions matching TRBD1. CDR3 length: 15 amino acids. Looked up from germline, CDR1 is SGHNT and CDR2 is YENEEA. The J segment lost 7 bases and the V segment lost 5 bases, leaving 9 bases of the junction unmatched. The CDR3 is CASSVTQGARNEQFF. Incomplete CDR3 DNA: TGTGCCAGCAGCGTCACACAGGGGGCTAGGAATGAG.

The CDR3 reads CSATQPGLPETQYF. The DNA read from the CDR3 is TGCAGTGCTACACAACCGGGACTCCCGGAGACC. The J gene is TRBJ2-5, the V gene TRBV20-1, with a weak D call TRBD2 (6 bases). The CDR3 end is not reached by the read, which stops 3 residues before it; the germline J gene fills it in. The CDR3 sequence is 14 residues long. V lost 4 bases and J 5 bases, leaving 17 bases between the germline ends. Germline V CDR1 and CDR2: DFQATT, SNEGSKA (reference sequence).

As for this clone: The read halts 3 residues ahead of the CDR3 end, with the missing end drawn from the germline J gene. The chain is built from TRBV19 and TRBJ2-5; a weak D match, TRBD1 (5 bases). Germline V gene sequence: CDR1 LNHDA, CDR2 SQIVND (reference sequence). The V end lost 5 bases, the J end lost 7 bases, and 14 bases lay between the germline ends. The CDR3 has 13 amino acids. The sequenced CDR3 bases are TGTGCCAGTAGTCCGGACAATTTCGCGACC. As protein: CASSPDNFAT. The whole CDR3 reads CASSPDNFATQYF.

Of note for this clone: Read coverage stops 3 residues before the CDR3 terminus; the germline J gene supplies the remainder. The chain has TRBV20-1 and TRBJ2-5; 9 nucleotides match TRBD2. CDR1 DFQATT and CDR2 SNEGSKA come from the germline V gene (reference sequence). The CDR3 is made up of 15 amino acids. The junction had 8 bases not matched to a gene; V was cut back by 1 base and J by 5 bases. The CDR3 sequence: CSARALAGVDETQYF. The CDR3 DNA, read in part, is TGCAGTGCTAGAGCGTTAGCGGGGGTGGATGAGACC.

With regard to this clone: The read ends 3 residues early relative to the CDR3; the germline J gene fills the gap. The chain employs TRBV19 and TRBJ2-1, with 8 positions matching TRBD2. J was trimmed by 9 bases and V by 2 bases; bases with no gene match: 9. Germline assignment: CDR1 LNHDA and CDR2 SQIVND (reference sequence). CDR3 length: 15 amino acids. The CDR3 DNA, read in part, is TGTGCCAGTAGTATAAGTTTAGCGGGAACCGCTGAG. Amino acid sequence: CASSISLAGTAE. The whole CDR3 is CASSISLAGTAEQFF.

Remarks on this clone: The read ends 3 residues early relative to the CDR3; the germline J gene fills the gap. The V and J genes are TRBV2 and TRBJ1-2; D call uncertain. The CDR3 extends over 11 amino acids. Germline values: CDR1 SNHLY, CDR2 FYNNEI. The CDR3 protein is CASKSTDTYTF. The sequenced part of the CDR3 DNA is TGTGCCAGCAAGAGCACAGATACC. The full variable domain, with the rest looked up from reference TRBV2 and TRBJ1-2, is EPEVTQTPSHQVTQMGQEVILRCVPISNHLYFYWYRQILGQKVEFLVSFYNNEISEKSEIFDDQFSVERPDGSNFTLKIRSTKLEDSAMYFCASKSTDTYTFGSGTRLTVV.

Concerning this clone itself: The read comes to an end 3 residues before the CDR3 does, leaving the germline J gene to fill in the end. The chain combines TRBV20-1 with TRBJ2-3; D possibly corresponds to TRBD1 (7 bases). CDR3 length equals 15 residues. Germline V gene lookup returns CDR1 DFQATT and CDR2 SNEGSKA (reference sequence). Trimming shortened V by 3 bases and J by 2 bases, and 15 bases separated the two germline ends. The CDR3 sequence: CSARLQGGLTDTQYF. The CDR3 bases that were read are TGCAGTGCTAGGCTCCAGGGGGGACTCACAGATACG.

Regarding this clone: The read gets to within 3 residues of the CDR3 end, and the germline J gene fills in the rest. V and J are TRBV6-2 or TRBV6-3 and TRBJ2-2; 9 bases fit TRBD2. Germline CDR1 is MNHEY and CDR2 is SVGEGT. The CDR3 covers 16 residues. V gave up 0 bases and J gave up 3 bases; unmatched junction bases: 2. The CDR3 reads CASSYSTSGDTGELFF. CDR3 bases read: TGTGCCAGCAGTTACTCGACTAGCGGAGACACCGGGGAG.